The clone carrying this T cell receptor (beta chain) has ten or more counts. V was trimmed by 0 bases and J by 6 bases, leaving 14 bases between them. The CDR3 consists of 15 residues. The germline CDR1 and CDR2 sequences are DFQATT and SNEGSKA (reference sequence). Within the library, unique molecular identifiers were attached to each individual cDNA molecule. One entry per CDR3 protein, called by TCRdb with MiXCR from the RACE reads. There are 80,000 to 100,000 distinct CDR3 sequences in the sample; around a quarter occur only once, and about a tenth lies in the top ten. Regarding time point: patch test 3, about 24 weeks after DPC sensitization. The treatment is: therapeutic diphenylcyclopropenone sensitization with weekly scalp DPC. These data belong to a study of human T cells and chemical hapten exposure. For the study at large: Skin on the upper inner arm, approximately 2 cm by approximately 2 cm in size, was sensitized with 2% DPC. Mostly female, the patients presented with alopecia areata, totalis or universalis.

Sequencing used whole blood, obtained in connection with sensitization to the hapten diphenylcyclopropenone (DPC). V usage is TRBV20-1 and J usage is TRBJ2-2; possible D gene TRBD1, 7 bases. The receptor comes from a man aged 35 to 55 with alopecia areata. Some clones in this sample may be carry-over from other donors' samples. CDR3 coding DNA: TGCAGTGCTAGAGAAAGTACAGGGGAGGCCGGGGAGCTGTTTTTT. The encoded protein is CSARESTGEAGELFF.